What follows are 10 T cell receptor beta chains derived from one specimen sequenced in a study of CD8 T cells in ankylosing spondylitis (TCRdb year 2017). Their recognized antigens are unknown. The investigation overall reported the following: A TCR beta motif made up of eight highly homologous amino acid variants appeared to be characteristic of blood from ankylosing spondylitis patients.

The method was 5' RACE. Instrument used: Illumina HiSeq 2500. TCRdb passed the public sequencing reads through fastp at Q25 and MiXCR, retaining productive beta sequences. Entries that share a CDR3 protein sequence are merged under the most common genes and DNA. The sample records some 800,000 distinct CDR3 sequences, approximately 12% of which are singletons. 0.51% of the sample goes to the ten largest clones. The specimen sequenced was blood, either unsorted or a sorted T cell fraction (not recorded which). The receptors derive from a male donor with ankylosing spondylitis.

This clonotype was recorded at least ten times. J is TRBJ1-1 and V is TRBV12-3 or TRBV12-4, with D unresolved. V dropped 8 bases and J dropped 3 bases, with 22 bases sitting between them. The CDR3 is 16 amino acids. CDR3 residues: CASALRAVWKDTEAFF. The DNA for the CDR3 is TGTGCCAGCGCCCTAAGGGCAGTCTGGAAAGACACTGAAGCTTTCTTT.

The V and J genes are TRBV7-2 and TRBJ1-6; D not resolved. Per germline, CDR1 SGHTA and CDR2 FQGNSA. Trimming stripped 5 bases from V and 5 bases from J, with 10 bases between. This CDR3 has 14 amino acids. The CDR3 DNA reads TGTGCCAGCAGCCGACAACTTAATAATTCACCCCTCCACTTT. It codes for CASSRQLNNSPLHF. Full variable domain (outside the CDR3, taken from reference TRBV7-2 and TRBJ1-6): GAGVSQSPSNKVTEKGKDVELRCDPISGHTALYWYRQSLGQGLEFLIYFQGNSAPDKSGLPSDRFSAERTGGSVSTLTIQRTQQEDSAVYLCASSRQLNNSPLHFGNGTRLTVT.

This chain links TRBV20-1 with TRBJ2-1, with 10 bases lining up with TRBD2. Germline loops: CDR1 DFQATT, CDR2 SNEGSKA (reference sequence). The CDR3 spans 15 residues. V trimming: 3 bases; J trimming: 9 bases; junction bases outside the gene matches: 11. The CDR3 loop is CSASNPAGGAGEQFF. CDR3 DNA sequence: TGCAGTGCTAGCAACCCAGCGGGAGGGGCCGGTGAGCAGTTCTTC.

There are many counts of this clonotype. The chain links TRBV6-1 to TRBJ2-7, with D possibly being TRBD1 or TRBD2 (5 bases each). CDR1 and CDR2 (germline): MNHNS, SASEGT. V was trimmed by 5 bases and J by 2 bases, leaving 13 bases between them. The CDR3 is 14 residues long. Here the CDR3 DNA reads TGTGCCAGCAGTCGGGACGGTTTAACCTACGAGCAGTACTTC. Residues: CASSRDGLTYEQYF.

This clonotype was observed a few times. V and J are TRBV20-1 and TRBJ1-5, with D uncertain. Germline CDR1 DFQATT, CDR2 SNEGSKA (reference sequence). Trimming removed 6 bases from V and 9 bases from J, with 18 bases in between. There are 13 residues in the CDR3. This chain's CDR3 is CSALPRLFGPQHF. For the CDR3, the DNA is TGCAGTGCCCTTCCAAGACTGTTTGGGCCCCAGCATTTT.

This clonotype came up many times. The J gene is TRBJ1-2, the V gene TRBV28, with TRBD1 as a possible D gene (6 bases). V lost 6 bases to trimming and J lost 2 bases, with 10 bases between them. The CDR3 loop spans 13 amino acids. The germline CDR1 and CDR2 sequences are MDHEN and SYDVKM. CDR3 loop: CASRRGGNYGYTF. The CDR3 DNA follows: TGTGCCAGCAGACGCGGGGGCAACTATGGCTACACCTTC.

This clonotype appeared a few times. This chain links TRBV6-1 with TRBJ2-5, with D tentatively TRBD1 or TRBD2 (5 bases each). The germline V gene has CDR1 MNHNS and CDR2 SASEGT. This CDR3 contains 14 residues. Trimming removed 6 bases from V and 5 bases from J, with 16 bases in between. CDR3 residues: CASSRDLPGETQYF. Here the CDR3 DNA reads TGTGCCAGCAGCCGGGACCTCCCCGGGGAGACCCAGTACTTC.

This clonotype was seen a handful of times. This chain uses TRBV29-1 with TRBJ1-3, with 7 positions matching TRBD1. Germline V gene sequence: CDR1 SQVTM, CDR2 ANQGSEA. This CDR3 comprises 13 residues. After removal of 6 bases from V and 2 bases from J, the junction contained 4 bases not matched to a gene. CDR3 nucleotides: TGCAGCGTAACCGGGACAGCTGGAAACACCATATATTTT. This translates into CSVTGTAGNTIYF.

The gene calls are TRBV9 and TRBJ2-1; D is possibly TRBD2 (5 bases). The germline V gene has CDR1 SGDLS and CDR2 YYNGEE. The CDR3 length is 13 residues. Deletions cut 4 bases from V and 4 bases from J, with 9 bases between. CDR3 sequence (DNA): TGTGCCAGCAGCCAGCGAGGGTACAATGAGCAGTTCTTC. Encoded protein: CASSQRGYNEQFF.

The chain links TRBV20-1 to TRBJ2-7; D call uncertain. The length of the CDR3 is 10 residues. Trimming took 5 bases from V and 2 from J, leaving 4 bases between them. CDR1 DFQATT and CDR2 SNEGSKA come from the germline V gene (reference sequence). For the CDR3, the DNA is TGCAGTGCTGGGGCCTACGAGCAGTACTTC. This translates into CSAGAYEQYF.